This T cell receptor (beta chain) emerged from a study of CD8 T cells in ankylosing spondylitis. General study results and limits: Matched synovial fluid from ankylosing spondylitis patients was reported to be enriched for disease-linked clones.

CDR3 length: 11 residues. Looked up from germline, CDR1 is DFQATT and CDR2 is SNEGSKA (reference sequence). Trimming cost V 3 bases and J 8 bases, with 10 bases left between them. This clonotype was seen repeatedly, ten times or more. What it recognizes is unknown. TCRdb passed the 5' RACE reads through MiXCR, listing each CDR3 protein once. This table holds some 140,000 distinct CDR3 sequences, 5.5% to 7.5% found once. This chain links TRBV20-1 with TRBJ1-2; D perhaps matches TRBD1 (6 bases). The sample consisted of blood, either unsorted or a sorted T cell fraction (not recorded which). The source of this sequence is a female donor with ankylosing spondylitis or in good health (not recorded which). The DNA for the CDR3 is TGCAGTGCTAGTACAGGGCGAGGCTACACCTTC. Translating it yields CSASTGRGYTF.